The source of this T cell receptor beta chain is a study of regulatory T cells in long-lasting Graves disease. Time point described: newly diagnosed GD, antithyroid drugs for less than 3 months. Extracted PBMC RNA gave rise to the TCR library. Study-wide results and caveats: Because few samples were included, accuracy may have been lower.

Note on this clonotype: Its antigen is not identified.

J lost 2 bases, V lost 8 bases, and 5 bases had no gene match. CDR1 is MGHDK and CDR2 is SYGVNS in the germline V gene. The CDR3 has 13 residues. Construction of the TCR beta libraries employed iRepertoire HTBI primers in conjunction with Arm-PCR of CDR3 regions. TCRdb called the multiplex PCR reads again in MiXCR, with one record for every CDR3 protein. The sample records 400,000 to 550,000 distinct CDR3 sequences, less than 20% being singletons. In addition, the sample was reused for a study of T cells in Graves' hyperthyroidism and ophthalmopathy. Turning to that study: First-round RT-PCR targeting the TCR CDR3 was performed with the HTBI primer set. Model-based prediction identified ophthalmopathy a median 6.5 months prior to its onset.

The origin of this receptor is a woman under 30 with Graves disease. The chain carries TRBV25-1 and TRBJ1-1, with 7 bases aligning to TRBD1. This specimen consisted of peripheral blood mononuclear cells (PBMCs), obtained at new diagnosis, from a patient treated with antithyroid drugs. This CDR3 reads CASLTGSNTEAFF. CDR3 sequence (DNA): TGTGCCAGCCTGACAGGGAGCAACACTGAAGCTTTCTTT.